This is a list of T cell receptor beta chains from one sample in a study of CD8 T cells in ankylosing spondylitis. TCRdb reanalysed the 5' RACE reads using MiXCR and keeps one entry per CDR3 protein. The sample comprises about 27,000 distinct CDR3 sequences, over 6.5% of which are singletons, and around 30% rests with the top ten. The material sequenced was blood. These receptors were taken from a male donor with ankylosing spondylitis or in good health (not recorded which). Each CDR3 is given with its conserved first and last residue. D genes are given only for firm matches. A row's size may be missing; if present it is once, few, many or a size class.

>13|TRBD1|TRBV12-3/TRBV12-4|NA|TRBJ1-4
CASSKDRGQKLFF
TGTGCCAGCAGTAAGGACAGGGGACAAAAACTGTTTTTT
>16|TRBD2|TRBV6-6|NA|TRBJ2-3
CASRGLAGGSADTQYF
TGTGCCAGCAGGGGACTAGCGGGGGGCAGCGCAGATACGCAGTATTTT
>12|NA|TRBV29-1|NA|TRBJ2-1
CSARDGNNEQFF
TGCAGCGCACGGGACGGAAACAATGAGCAGTTCTTC
>14|NA|TRBV12-3/TRBV12-4|many|TRBJ2-1
CASSVSQGYNEQFF
TGTGCCAGCAGTGTATCTCAGGGGTACAATGAGCAGTTCTTC
>13|TRBD2|TRBV25-1|NA|TRBJ2-3
CASGGLGVDTQYF
TGTGCCAGCGGTGGACTAGGGGTAGATACGCAGTATTTT
>12|TRBD2|TRBV28|few|TRBJ2-3
CASTMGASGYDF
TGTGCCAGCACCATGGGGGCTAGCGGGTACGATTTT
>16|TRBD2|TRBV20-1|few|TRBJ2-1
CSARRLAGASYNEQFF
TGCAGTGCTAGAAGACTAGCGGGGGCCTCCTACAATGAGCAGTTCTTC
>18|TRBD2|TRBV20-1|few|TRBJ2-3
CSASALSGGAGSTDTQYF
TGCAGTGCTAGTGCGCTCAGCGGGGGGGCCGGGAGCACAGATACGCAGTATTTT
>13|NA|TRBV20-1|NA|TRBJ2-5
CSARDGPQETQYF
TGCAGTGCTCGGGACGGCCCCCAAGAGACCCAGTACTTC
>14|NA|TRBV2|NA|TRBJ2-2
CASKNRANTGELFF
TGTGCCAGCAAGAACAGGGCGAACACCGGGGAGCTGTTTTTT
>11|NA|TRBV7-9|many|TRBJ2-3
CASSLVDTQYF
TGTGCCAGCAGCTTGGTAGATACGCAGTATTTT
>15|TRBD2|TRBV24-1|many|TRBJ2-2
CATSDLAGGGGELFF
TGTGCCACCAGTGACCTAGCGGGAGGAGGCGGGGAGCTGTTTTTT
>13|NA|TRBV7-2|NA|TRBJ2-3
CASSLARPDTQYF
TGTGCCAGCAGCTTAGCTAGGCCAGATACGCAGTATTTT
>12|NA|TRBV7-2|NA|TRBJ1-1
CASSPRVTEAFF
TGTGCCAGCAGCCCCCGGGTCACTGAAGCTTTCTTT
>14|NA|TRBV20-1|NA|TRBJ2-1
CSARGLGFYNEQFF
TGCAGTGCTAGAGGACTGGGCTTCTACAATGAGCAGTTCTTC
>12|NA|TRBV29-1|many|TRBJ1-1
CSGIDRNTEAFF
TGCAGCGGGATTGACAGGAACACTGAAGCTTTCTTT
>14|TRBD2|TRBV7-2|few|TRBJ2-1
CASSLVGGSNEQFF
TGTGCCAGCAGCTTAGTGGGGGGGAGTAATGAGCAGTTCTTC
>19|NA|TRBV28|many|TRBJ2-1
CASSPPLDYGRGSYNEQFF
TGTGCCAGCAGTCCGCCCTTGGACTACGGAAGGGGCTCCTACAATGAGCAGTTCTTC
>16|NA|TRBV21-1|NA|TRBJ2-4
CASSKTGSLDQNIQYF
TGTGCCAGCAGCAAAACAGGGTCCCTAGATCAAAACATTCAGTACTTC
>14|NA|TRBV7-9|few|TRBJ2-1
CASRNGVSYNEQFF
TGTGCCAGCAGGAACGGGGTTTCCTACAATGAGCAGTTCTTC
>13|NA|TRBV6-2/TRBV6-3|few|TRBJ1-5
CASTGSGNQPQHF
TGTGCCAGCACGGGGTCTGGCAATCAGCCCCAGCATTTT
>11|NA|TRBV7-2|NA|TRBJ2-1
CASSSRSEQFF
TGTGCCAGCAGCTCTCGAAGTGAGCAGTTCTTC
>13|NA|TRBV4-1|NA|TRBJ2-2
CASSQVTYGELFF
TGCGCCAGCAGCCAAGTTACGTACGGGGAGCTGTTTTTT
>13|TRBD1|TRBV28|few|TRBJ1-2
CASTGQGGLGYTF
TGTGCCAGCACCGGACAGGGGGGTCTTGGCTACACCTTC
>15|TRBD2|TRBV7-6|few|TRBJ2-1
CASSSYSGRGNEQFF
TGTGCCAGCAGCTCCTATAGCGGGAGAGGTAATGAGCAGTTCTTC
>16|TRBD1|TRBV5-1|NA|TRBJ2-3
CASSLGDRAHTDTQYF
TGCGCCAGCAGCTTGGGAGACAGGGCACACACAGATACGCAGTATTTT
>15|TRBD2|TRBV29-1|few|TRBJ2-5
CSVGAPGLERETQYF
TGCAGCGTGGGGGCCCCGGGACTAGAGAGGGAGACCCAGTACTTC
>18|NA|TRBV6-5|NA|TRBJ2-5
CASSYRQGGPTYVETQYF
TGTGCCAGCAGTTATCGCCAGGGGGGACCCACGTACGTGGAGACCCAGTACTTC
>14|NA|TRBV5-1|many|TRBJ2-7
CASSLDSHLYEQYF
TGCGCCAGCAGCTTGGACAGCCACCTCTACGAGCAGTACTTC
>14|NA|TRBV7-7|few|TRBJ2-2
CASSLGENTGELFF
TGTGCTAGCAGCTTAGGGGAGAACACCGGGGAGCTGTTTTTT
>17|NA|TRBV2|NA|TRBJ2-2
CASSEYTGFGLAGELFF
TGTGCCAGCAGTGAATATACAGGGTTCGGTCTCGCCGGGGAGCTGTTTTTT
>13|NA|TRBV9|many|TRBJ1-1
CASSVWTNTEAFF
TGTGCCAGCAGCGTATGGACGAACACTGAAGCTTTCTTT
>17|NA|TRBV5-4|NA|TRBJ2-2
CASSSNAGTRSTGELFF
TGTGCCAGCAGCTCCAACGCCGGGACCCGAAGCACCGGGGAGCTGTTTTTT
>14|NA|TRBV20-1|many|TRBJ2-1
CSARTRDAYNEQFF
TGCAGTGCTAGAACCCGGGACGCCTACAATGAGCAGTTCTTC
>12|TRBD1|TRBV7-8|few|TRBJ2-1
CATGTGFNEQFF
TGTGCCACCGGGACAGGGTTCAATGAGCAGTTCTTC
>15|TRBD1|TRBV24-1|few|TRBJ2-3
CATSPSTGSTDTQYF
TGTGCCACCAGCCCCTCGACAGGGAGCACAGATACGCAGTATTTT
>16|TRBD1|TRBV7-2|many|TRBJ2-2
CASSFYAGTGPGELFF
TGTGCCAGCAGCTTCTACGCCGGGACAGGGCCCGGGGAGCTGTTTTTT
>12|NA|TRBV12-3/TRBV12-4|NA|TRBJ1-3
CASSFEGNTIYF
TGTGCCAGCAGTTTCGAGGGAAACACCATATATTTT
>12|NA|TRBV20-1|many|TRBJ2-5
CSASVPSETQYF
TGCAGTGCTAGTGTCCCTTCGGAGACCCAGTACTTC
>15|NA|TRBV20-1|few|TRBJ2-2
CSARGLIHNTGELFF
TGCAGTGCTAGAGGGTTAATCCATAACACCGGGGAGCTGTTTTTT
>14|NA|TRBV6-2/TRBV6-3|many|TRBJ2-1
CASSYREGGNEQFF
TGTGCCAGCAGTTACAGGGAAGGGGGGAATGAGCAGTTCTTC